This TCR beta chain was observed in a study of OX40 agonist ivuxolimab in advanced cancers. Background on the whole study: Ivuxolimab was a fully human IgG2 agonistic monoclonal antibody targeting the costimulatory receptor OX40 (CD134). Partial responses occurred in three dose-escalation patients, of whom one had hepatocellular carcinoma and two had cutaneous melanoma. Intravenous ivuxolimab was administered to patients every 2 weeks at six dose levels: 0.01, 0.1, 0.3, 1.5, 3 and 10 mg/kg. The paper covers the monotherapy dose-escalation part of the phase I ivuxolimab trial, which included N = 52 patients. In the dose-escalation cohort, 65% to 85% of patients were male, and the mean age was 60 years with a range of roughly 23 to 90. Of the approximately 50 dose-escalation patients, hepatocellular carcinoma was present in about 20, melanoma in around 15, renal cell carcinoma in 9 and head and neck cancer in 9. Prior anti-PD-1, anti-PD-L1 or anti-CTLA-4 therapy was permitted, and checkpoint inhibitors had been received by about two fifths of dose-escalation patients. The point of sequencing TCRbeta in the periphery was to test whether ivuxolimab changed TCR sequence diversity and drove clonal T-cell expansion.

Overall study results and their limits: Low levels of normalized T-cell clonal expansion were also seen in some nonresponding patients. At doses from 0.1 to 3.0 mg/kg, clonal expansion was seen in both CD4+ and CD8+ blood T cells between baseline and week 6. Which antigens the clonally expanded peripheral T cells were specific for was not determined. In partial responders in the 0.1-3.0 mg/kg groups, normalized peripheral clonal expansion was found to be among the lowest, especially among CD8+ T cells. After ivuxolimab, CD8+ T cells had more expanded clones than CD4+ T cells on average.

This clone has more than one count but fewer than ten. The antigen it recognizes is unknown. The record has no base qualities; no much larger clone is one base away. The CDR3 goes from the cysteine to the phenylalanine over 13 residues. Only CDR3 DNA is held: 39 bases, read in frame from base 1. As encoded in the germline V gene, CDR1 is SGHRS while CDR2 is YFSETQ. At the junction V is shortened by 0 bases and J by 7 bases, with 10 bases in between. The trial excluded patients who had a history of autoimmune disease or who were on systemic immunosuppression. In every dose cohort, peripheral blood was drawn for TCR sequencing at baseline, cycle 4 day 1, and cycle 7 day 1. The samples were taken from a phase I, first-in-human, multicenter, open-label dose-escalation trial of ivuxolimab. The trial enrolled adults with locally advanced or metastatic head and neck squamous cell, hepatocellular, melanoma or renal cell carcinoma. CD4+ and CD8+ T cells were sorted separately from peripheral blood before TCR sequencing.

Genomic DNA was isolated from the sorted cells so that the TCRbeta CDR3 region could be sequenced. The immunoSEQ Assay was used for sequencing of TCRbeta CDR3 regions. TCRdb took over this immuneACCESS table, retaining in-frame rearrangements with V and J assigned. Such tables are incomplete; in checked studies, under half of the missing clones stem from an unresolved V gene, and the remainder is unexplained. The sample data list fewer than 10,000 clones, and nearly 70% of these were observed just once. Roughly 28% of the sample rests with the top ten. The source material was CD4+ or CD8+ T cells sorted from blood, sampled in a trial of the OX40 agonist ivuxolimab. The chain is encoded by TRBV5-1 joined to TRBJ1-2; TRBD1 might be the D gene, on 5 matching bases. The sequence came from an adult with an advanced solid tumor such as melanoma, head and neck, liver or kidney cancer. Here the CDR3 is given as CASSLEGNTGYTF. At the DNA level, the sequence is TGCGCCAGCAGCTTGGAGGGGAACACTGGCTACACCTTC.